The sequence of this T cell receptor (beta chain) was determined in a study of early T cells in non-severe SARS-CoV-2 infection. Germline CDR1 and CDR2: MDHEN and SYDVKM. The V gene lost 4 bases and the J gene lost 3 bases, with 11 bases spanning the gap. The CDR3 loop spans 14 amino acids. Study-level points and caveats: Using VDJdb, the matching emphasized anti-spike CD8 responses while missing private and CD4 specificities.

Attachment of unique molecular identifiers was made to individual cDNA molecules. From the 5' RACE reads, TCRdb called clonotypes with MiXCR, one entry per CDR3 protein. The table lists tens of thousands of distinct CDR3 sequences, 5.8% of them singletons. In its sample, this clonotype was seen many times. What it recognizes is unknown. The clonotype comes from an adult who was a healthcare worker with PCR-confirmed SARS-CoV-2 infection or an uninfected control (not recorded which). The chain joins TRBV28 to TRBJ2-3; D is unresolved. The sequencing input was whole blood. CDR3 residues: CASSSLRKTDTQYF. In DNA form, the CDR3 reads TGTGCCAGCAGTTCCTTGAGGAAAACAGATACGCAGTATTTT.